The 17 T cell receptor beta chains below come from one sample, sequenced in a study of CD8 T cells in Susac syndrome. It was with random hexamers that roughly 0.5 to 1 ug RNA was reverse transcribed. TCRdb re-called the immunoSEQ multiplex PCR reads with MiXCR, one entry per CDR3 protein. The top ten clones hold around 0.11% of a sample with about 280,000 distinct CDR3 sequences, around 84% of them seen once. Sequencing used CD8+ T cells from PBMCs. The receptors here all came from a human donor with multiple sclerosis.

This chain connects TRBV5-1 to TRBJ2-5; 14 bases fit TRBD2. The V and J ends lost 3 bases and 5 bases, in that order; junction bases with no gene match: 6. The length of the CDR3 is 16 residues. CDR1 is SGHRS, CDR2 YFSETQ, per germline. The CDR3 loop reads CASSSGTSGRRETQYF. DNA for the CDR3: TGCGCCAGCAGCTCAGGGACTAGCGGGAGAAGGGAGACCCAGTACTTC.

This chain uses TRBV28 with TRBJ1-5; unclear D gene. The V end lost 0 bases, the J end lost 3 bases, and 12 bases lay between the germline ends. Germline V CDR1 and CDR2: MDHEN, SYDVKM. This CDR3 comprises 16 residues. Here the CDR3 DNA reads TGTGCCAGCAGTTTATGGTCTGGGGTGCCCAATCAGCCCCAGCATTTT. It encodes CASSLWSGVPNQPQHF.

This clonotype was seen a single time. The chain recombines TRBV5-1 with TRBJ1-1; maybe TRBD1 (5 bases). The germline V gene has CDR1 SGHRS and CDR2 YFSETQ. The CDR3 runs 18 residues. V lost 0 bases to trimming and J lost 3 bases, with 21 bases between them. The CDR3 sequence is CASSLALVQGKQDTEAFF. The CDR3 DNA reads as TGCGCCAGCAGCTTGGCTCTAGTCCAGGGTAAACAAGACACTGAAGCTTTCTTT.

In its sample, this clonotype was seen once. V gene TRBV30 combines with J gene TRBJ2-3; 7 bases align to TRBD1. Trimming took 7 bases from V and 6 from J; bases not matched to a gene: 10. The CDR3 is made up of 13 amino acids. Germline-derived CDR1 and CDR2 are GTSNPN and SVGIG (reference sequence). The CDR3 sequence: CASLRGQGDTQYF. The CDR3 DNA reads as TGTGCCTCCCTGAGGGGGCAGGGGGATACGCAGTATTTT.

V gene TRBV13 combines with J gene TRBJ2-3; TRBD2 might be the D (5 bases). The CDR3 has 13 residues. CDR1 is PRHDT and CDR2 is FYEKMQ in the germline V gene (reference sequence). The V gene lost 4 bases and the J gene lost 3 bases, with 8 bases spanning the gap. The CDR3 loop reads CASSSGITDTQYF. The DNA of the CDR3 is TGTGCCAGCAGCTCCGGGATTACAGATACGCAGTATTTT.

The J gene is TRBJ2-1, the V gene TRBV5-1, with TRBD1 matching 10 bases. Germline-derived CDR1 and CDR2 are SGHRS and YFSETQ. Germline trimming cut 3 bases from V and 7 bases from J; bases unmatched to any gene: 7. The CDR3 runs 15 residues. The CDR3 is CASSWTGTGANEQFF. For the CDR3, the DNA is TGCGCCAGCAGCTGGACCGGGACAGGGGCGAATGAGCAGTTCTTC.

This clonotype was found a few times. The chain joins TRBV11-3 to TRBJ2-7; 10 bases align to TRBD1. The CDR3 loop spans 14 amino acids. Germline values: CDR1 SGHNT, CDR2 YENEEA. V lost 5 bases and J lost 3; bases outside the gene matches: 4. In DNA, the CDR3 is TGTGCCAGCAGCGCCCGGGACAGGGGCTACGAGCAGTACTTC. This codes for CASSARDRGYEQYF.

CDR3 bases: TGTGCCAGCAGCTTAATAGGTCGGCCAAGCAATGAGCAGTTCTTC. Its protein is CASSLIGRPSNEQFF. This chain links TRBV7-9 with TRBJ2-1; no definite D call. The CDR3 sequence is 15 residues long. Germline V gene data show CDR1 as SEHNR and CDR2 as FQNEAQ (reference sequence). V dropped 2 bases and J dropped 6 bases, with 14 bases sitting between them.

The chain has TRBV28 and TRBJ2-7, with 9 bases that match TRBD1. CDR3 size: 15 residues. V gave up 7 bases and J gave up 5 bases; unmatched junction bases: 12. Germline V gives CDR1 MDHEN, CDR2 SYDVKM. CDR3 DNA sequence: TGTGCCAGCAACTTATACAGGGGGCCCGTAGACGAGCAGTACTTC. Translation: CASNLYRGPVDEQYF.

The chain carries TRBV7-3 and TRBJ1-5; D is unclear. The CDR3 totals 13 residues. Trimming removed 0 bases at V and 3 bases at J, with 3 bases between. Looked up from germline, CDR1 is SGHTA and CDR2 is FQGTGA. CDR3 in amino acids: CASSLTINQPQHF. The CDR3, as DNA: TGTGCCAGCAGCTTAACAATCAATCAGCCCCAGCATTTT. Combining the CDR3 with reference TRBV7-3 and TRBJ1-5 gives the whole variable domain GAGVSQTPSNKVTEKGKYVELRCDPISGHTALYWYRQSLGQGPEFLIYFQGTGAADDSGLPNDRFFAVRPEGSVSTLKIQRTERGDSAVYLCASSLTINQPQHFGDGTRLSIL.

This clonotype was observed a single time. V usage is TRBV5-6 and J usage is TRBJ2-1, with unresolved D. CDR1 is SGHDT and CDR2 is YYEEEE in the germline V gene. This CDR3 region has 13 residues. Trimming removed 3 bases at V and 5 bases at J, with 9 bases between. CDR3 sequence (DNA): TGTGCCAGCAGCTCTCCCCCGAACAATGAGCAGTTCTTC. Amino acids: CASSSPPNNEQFF.

The rearrangement links TRBV4-1 to TRBJ2-7; D gene unclear. The germline gives CDR1 MGHRA, CDR2 YSYEKL. The CDR3 sequence is 17 residues long. Deletions cut 4 bases from V and 0 bases from J, with 19 bases between. This CDR3 reads CASSPGPPAGRSYEQYF. The CDR3, as DNA: TGCGCCAGCAGCCCTGGCCCCCCAGCCGGTCGCTCCTACGAGCAGTACTTC.

V is TRBV7-9 and J is TRBJ2-1, with TRBD2 identical over 8 bases. Germline trimming cut 0 bases from V and 9 bases from J; bases unmatched to any gene: 7. The CDR3 length is 15 residues. Germline CDR1 is SEHNR and CDR2 is FQNEAQ (reference sequence). CDR3: CASSLASGSVGEQFF. In nucleotides, the CDR3 is TGTGCCAGCAGCTTAGCCAGCGGGAGTGTTGGTGAGCAGTTCTTC.

The chain recombines TRBV9 with TRBJ2-3; 10 nucleotides agree with TRBD2. The junction had 5 bases not matched to a gene; V was cut back by 1 base and J by 3 bases. CDR3 size: 16 residues. The germline CDR1 and CDR2 sequences are SGDLS and YYNGEE. The CDR3 region has the DNA TGTGCCAGCAGCGTATCTAGCGGGAGAGGGACAGATACGCAGTATTTT. As protein: CASSVSSGRGTDTQYF.

In the case of this clonotype: One end of the junction does not line up with germline, which may come from a read error. The J gene is TRBJ2-1, the V gene TRBV7-3, with D possibly being TRBD2 (6 bases). In germline, CDR1 is SGHTA, CDR2 FQGTGA. The CDR3 extends over 17 amino acids. The CDR3 spells CASSLKPAGKSYNEQFF. As DNA, the CDR3 is TGTGCCAGCAGTTTAAAGCCTGCGGGGAAAAGTTACAATGAGCAGTTCTTC.

The rearrangement joins TRBV29-1 to TRBJ2-1, with 8 bases fitting TRBD2. Germline V gene data show CDR1 as SQVTM and CDR2 as ANQGSEA. V shed 1 base and J 7 bases; nucleotides not matched to a gene: 9. The CDR3 has 15 residues. The CDR3 reads CSVEGGGSGGNEQFF. CDR3 bases: TGCAGCGTTGAAGGAGGTGGATCGGGAGGGAATGAGCAGTTCTTC.

V is TRBV2 and J is TRBJ2-1, with 9 bases lining up with TRBD2. This CDR3 is 14 amino acids long. The germline CDR1 and CDR2 sequences are SNHLY and FYNNEI. Unmatched junction bases numbered 12, after V lost 8 bases and J lost 10 bases. The CDR3 loop is CASEGTSLVSEQFF. For the CDR3, the DNA is TGTGCCAGCGAAGGGACTAGCTTGGTGAGCGAGCAGTTCTTC.